A single sample is the source of the 12 T cell receptor beta chains below, sequenced in a study of blood T cells in healthy people across ages. Alongside a J-beta primer mix, a sample-barcoded 5' primer served in a second PCR lasting roughly 6 to 11 cycles. One entry per CDR3 protein results from TCRdb running MiXCR on the 5' RACE reads. Here the sample spans approximately 800,000 distinct CDR3 sequences, 56% being singletons. The specimen was blood. These receptors came from a man between 40 and 49 years old in good health.

J is TRBJ1-5 and V is TRBV4-1; 10 bases fit TRBD1. Germline-derived CDR1 and CDR2 are MGHRA and YSYEKL. With V trimmed by 3 bases and J by 6 bases, 8 bases remained unmatched. The CDR3 has 16 amino acids. CDR3 DNA: TGCGCCAGCAGCCAGTTGGGACAGGGGTACGGTCAGCCCCAGCATTTT. Its protein product is CASSQLGQGYGQPQHF.

The chain uses TRBV10-3 and TRBJ1-4, with no clear D. Germline V gene lookup returns CDR1 ENHRY and CDR2 SYGVKD. The ends were cut back, 5 bases at V and 5 bases at J, with 9 bases in the middle. The CDR3 is made up of 13 amino acids. The DNA of the CDR3 is TGTGCCATCAGTCGGGAGGTCAATGAAAAACTGTTTTTT. It encodes CAISREVNEKLFF.

The chain recombines TRBV7-2 with TRBJ1-6; D uncertain. CDR1 is SGHTA, CDR2 FQGNSA, per germline. The CDR3 runs to 13 residues. The V gene lost 3 bases and the J gene lost 13 bases, with 13 bases spanning the gap. CDR3 region: CASSFQAGRPLHF. The CDR3 region has the DNA TGTGCCAGCAGCTTCCAGGCCGGGCGGCCCCTCCACTTT.

There are a few counts of this clonotype. The chain is built from TRBV7-2 and TRBJ2-1; D remains unclear. The germline V and J ends were trimmed by 5 bases and 0 bases, with 11 bases remaining between them. The CDR3 is made up of 15 amino acids. Per germline, CDR1 SGHTA and CDR2 FQGNSA. As DNA, the CDR3 is TGTGCCAGCAGCCCCAAGGCGGACTCCTACAATGAGCAGTTCTTC. This codes for CASSPKADSYNEQFF.

CDR3 in amino acids: CASQVEGALGETQYF. The CDR3 DNA sequence: TGCGCCAGCCAAGTGGAGGGGGCGCTAGGGGAGACCCAGTACTTC. The J gene is TRBJ2-5, the V gene TRBV5-1, with D possibly matching TRBD1 (7 bases). The CDR3 contains 15 residues. Germline V CDR1 and CDR2: SGHRS, YFSETQ. Trimming took 7 bases from V and 5 from J, leaving 21 bases between them.

This clonotype came up many times. The genes are TRBV29-1 and TRBJ2-3; D might be TRBD2 (6 bases). V lost 6 bases, J lost 4 bases, and 8 bases lay in between. Germline V gives CDR1 SQVTM, CDR2 ANQGSEA. This CDR3 has 11 residues. The CDR3 DNA reads as TGCAGCGTCGGAGGGGCAGATACGCAGTATTTT. Protein sequence: CSVGGADTQYF.

The chain recombines TRBV11-2 with TRBJ2-5, with D maybe TRBD1 (5 bases). CDR3 size: 13 residues. Germline loops: CDR1 SGHAT, CDR2 FQNNGV. Trimming took off 5 bases at V and 9 bases at J, with 16 bases between the two ends. The CDR3 nucleotides are TGTGCCAGCAGCCCTACCGGACACCCGGCCCAGTACTTC. It is translated as CASSPTGHPAQYF.

The rearrangement links TRBV14 to TRBJ2-1; TRBD1 might be the D (6 bases). Germline V gene sequence: CDR1 SGHDN, CDR2 FVKESK. Trimming took off 1 base at V and 7 bases at J, with 17 bases between the two ends. This CDR3 is built from 16 residues. The CDR3 DNA reads TGTGCCAGCAGCCAAGTTGACAGGAGGAGCAAGAATGAGCAGTTCTTC. As protein: CASSQVDRRSKNEQFF.

This chain joins TRBV28 and TRBJ2-1; D is perhaps TRBD1 (5 bases). V lost 3 bases to trimming and J lost 9 bases, with 18 bases between them. The germline CDR1 and CDR2 sequences are MDHEN and SYDVKM. The CDR3 sequence is 15 residues long. CDR3 amino acids: CASSFLPAQGGEQFF. The CDR3 bases are TGTGCCAGCAGTTTTCTCCCCGCCCAGGGTGGTGAGCAGTTCTTC.

The CDR3 is CSARVHRGPVNEQFF. The CDR3 nucleotides are TGCAGTGCTAGAGTCCACAGGGGGCCGGTGAATGAGCAGTTCTTC. The chain links TRBV20-1 to TRBJ2-1; 9 bases map to TRBD1. CDR3 length equals 15 residues. With V trimmed by 1 base and J by 7 bases, 8 bases remained unmatched. Germline V lookup: CDR1 DFQATT, CDR2 SNEGSKA (reference sequence).

The rearrangement links TRBV9 to TRBJ1-2; D remains ambiguous. Germline V gene lookup returns CDR1 SGDLS and CDR2 YYNGEE. The V end was cut by 4 bases, the J end by 8 bases, with 21 bases between. The CDR3 runs 15 residues. For the CDR3, the DNA is TGTGCCAGCAGCTCCCCCTCACTCCCGTTCGGCGGCTACACCTTC. Its translation: CASSSPSLPFGGYTF.

The chain carries TRBV4-1 and TRBJ2-5, with unresolved D. CDR3 length: 15 residues. V was trimmed by 1 base and J by 2 bases, leaving 11 bases between them. Germline-derived CDR1 and CDR2 are MGHRA and YSYEKL. CDR3 sequence (DNA): TGCGCCAGCAGCCAAGTAAGGAACTATCAAGAGACCCAGTACTTC. This sequence encodes CASSQVRNYQETQYF.